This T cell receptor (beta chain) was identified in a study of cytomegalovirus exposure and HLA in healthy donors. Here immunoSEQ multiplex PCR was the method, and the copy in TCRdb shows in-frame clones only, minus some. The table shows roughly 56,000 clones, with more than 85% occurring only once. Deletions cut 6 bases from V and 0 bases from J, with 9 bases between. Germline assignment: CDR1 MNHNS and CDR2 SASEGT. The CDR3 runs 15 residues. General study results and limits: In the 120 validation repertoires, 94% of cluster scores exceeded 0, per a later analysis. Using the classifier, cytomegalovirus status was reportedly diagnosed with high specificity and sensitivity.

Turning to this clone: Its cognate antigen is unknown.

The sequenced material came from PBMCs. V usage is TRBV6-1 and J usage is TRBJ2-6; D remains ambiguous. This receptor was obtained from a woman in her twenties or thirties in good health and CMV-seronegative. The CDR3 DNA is TGTGCCAGCAGCGACGGGTACTCTGGGGCCAACGTCCTGACTTTC. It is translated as CASSDGYSGANVLTF.